This TCR beta chain comes out of a study of cytotoxic CD8 clonotypes in ibrutinib-treated CLL. Some clones are missing from TCRdb's copy, which holds only in-frame ones; the method was immunoSEQ multiplex PCR. The sample has 150,000 to 200,000 clones, roughly 80% seen once. V was clipped by 5 bases and J by 8 bases, with 13 bases between them. Germline V lookup: CDR1 MNHNY, CDR2 SVGAGI (reference sequence). This CDR3 comprises 13 residues. This clone has just one count. This TCR came from a human donor with chronic lymphocytic leukemia. The sequenced sample was PBMCs, obtained after 12 months of ibrutinib treatment. The rearrangement links TRBV6-6 to TRBJ2-1, with D unclear. Here the CDR3 DNA reads TGTGCCAGCAGTCACGCGGACCGGGATGAGCAGTTCTTC. Translated: CASSHADRDEQFF.